This note documents a single TCR beta chain sequence. Antigen specificity is unknown. The sample is drawn from a study of vaccination effects on CD4 cells after COVID-19. Here immunoSEQ multiplex PCR was the method, and the copy in TCRdb shows in-frame clones only, minus some. The repertoire includes around 75,000 clones, roughly 73% of them detected once, and over 4.5% sits in the top ten. The ViraFEST assay expanded antigen-specific CD4+ T cells with viral peptide pools before sequencing. Following an approximately ten-day culture, CD4+ T cells were purified. PCR-confirmed SARS-CoV-2 infection occurred in the person between March and December 2020. The sequence was collected from a human donor who had a prior SARS-CoV-2 infection. The sample was CD4+ T cells from PBMCs cultured with HIV peptides, taken before COVID-19 vaccination. The subset denotes: HIV-1 Nef peptide pool negative control/reference culture.

This CDR3 reads CASSQGTDTQYF. CDR3 nucleotides: TGTGCCAGCAGTCAGGGGACAGATACGCAGTATTTT. V is TRBV25-1 and J is TRBJ2-3, with D tentatively TRBD1 (6 bases). The CDR3 spans 12 residues. V was shortened by 5 bases and J by 3 bases, with 6 bases between the two germline ends. CDR1 and CDR2 (germline): MGHDK, SYGVNS.